Listed below are T cell receptor beta chains from one sample, sequenced in a study of cytomegalovirus exposure and HLA in healthy donors. The table came from immunoSEQ multiplex PCR; TCRdb's copy has only in-frame clones and leaves some out. The data hold 160,000 or so clones, with 77% observed a single time. Input material: PBMCs. The receptors here all came from a woman younger than 45 in good health and CMV-seronegative. The CDR3 runs from the conserved cysteine through the conserved F or W. Fields, in order: V gene, J gene, CDR3 length, clone size, D gene, CDR3 protein, CDR3 DNA. A D gene is named only where the DNA matches it firmly. Clone size is given for some rows only: seen once, a few or many times, or a class if the clone is expanded.

v_call: TRBV5-1
j_call: TRBJ1-1
cdr3_length: 14
clone_size: once
d_call: -
cdr3_aa: CASSRTAENTEAFF
cdr3_nt: TGCGCCAGCAGCCGGACAGCGGAGAACACTGAAGCTTTCTTT

v_call: TRBV6-4
j_call: TRBJ1-6
cdr3_length: 14
clone_size: few
d_call: -
cdr3_aa: CASSLQGYNSPLHF
cdr3_nt: TGTGCCAGCAGTCTACAGGGTTATAATTCACCCCTCCACTTT

v_call: TRBV2
j_call: TRBJ2-7
cdr3_length: 17
clone_size: -
d_call: TRBD2
cdr3_aa: CASSRGTSGARSYEQYF
cdr3_nt: TGTGCCAGCAGCCGAGGGACTAGCGGGGCTAGGAGCTACGAGCAGTACTTC

v_call: TRBV6-1
j_call: TRBJ1-6
cdr3_length: 16
clone_size: -
d_call: -
cdr3_aa: CASSEQVHSYNSPLHF
cdr3_nt: TGTGCCAGCAGTGAACAGGTCCACTCCTATAATTCACCCCTCCACTTT

v_call: TRBV7-2
j_call: TRBJ2-7
cdr3_length: 15
clone_size: -
d_call: TRBD1
cdr3_aa: CASTGQGFSVDEQYF
cdr3_nt: TGTGCCAGCACCGGACAGGGGTTCTCTGTGGACGAGCAGTACTTC

v_call: TRBV15
j_call: TRBJ1-4
cdr3_length: 15
clone_size: -
d_call: TRBD1
cdr3_aa: CATSSRQGFEEKLFF
cdr3_nt: TGTGCCACCAGCAGTAGACAGGGATTTGAAGAAAAACTGTTTTTT

v_call: TRBV15
j_call: TRBJ1-1
cdr3_length: 16
clone_size: few
d_call: -
cdr3_aa: CATSMGGVRGGTEAFF
cdr3_nt: TGTGCCACCTCGATGGGGGGTGTGAGGGGCGGCACTGAAGCTTTCTTT

v_call: TRBV6-1
j_call: TRBJ1-1
cdr3_length: 14
clone_size: -
d_call: -
cdr3_aa: CASSPLSGGTEAFF
cdr3_nt: TGTGCCAGCAGTCCTCTTTCGGGGGGCACTGAAGCTTTCTTT

v_call: TRBV28
j_call: TRBJ2-7
cdr3_length: 13
clone_size: once
d_call: -
cdr3_aa: CASTRGDLHEQYF
cdr3_nt: TGTGCCAGCACCCGGGGAGACCTCCACGAGCAGTACTTC

v_call: TRBV4-1
j_call: TRBJ2-2
cdr3_length: 15
clone_size: -
d_call: -
cdr3_aa: CASIQRQGYAGELFF
cdr3_nt: TGCGCCAGCATTCAGAGGCAGGGTTACGCCGGGGAGCTGTTTTTT

v_call: TRBV5-5
j_call: TRBJ2-7
cdr3_length: 13
clone_size: -
d_call: -
cdr3_aa: CASSTGQEYEQYF
cdr3_nt: TGTGCCAGCAGTACAGGACAAGAGTACGAGCAGTACTTC

v_call: TRBV5-1
j_call: TRBJ2-7
cdr3_length: 17
clone_size: -
d_call: TRBD1
cdr3_aa: CASSSRARTGGMGEQYF
cdr3_nt: TGCGCCAGCAGCTCGAGGGCAAGGACAGGGGGCATGGGGGAGCAGTACTTC

v_call: TRBV30
j_call: TRBJ2-5
cdr3_length: 11
clone_size: few
d_call: -
cdr3_aa: CAWGREETQYF
cdr3_nt: TGTGCCTGGGGCAGGGAAGAGACCCAGTACTTC

v_call: TRBV2
j_call: TRBJ2-7
cdr3_length: 14
clone_size: -
d_call: -
cdr3_aa: CASSEGLDRYEQYF
cdr3_nt: TGTGCCAGCAGTGAAGGACTAGACCGATACGAGCAGTACTTC

v_call: TRBV5-1
j_call: TRBJ2-1
cdr3_length: 16
clone_size: few
d_call: TRBD2
cdr3_aa: CASSLEPRGNYNEQFF
cdr3_nt: TGCGCCAGCAGCTTGGAGCCGCGGGGGAACTACAATGAGCAGTTCTTC

v_call: TRBV5-6
j_call: TRBJ2-7
cdr3_length: 18
clone_size: -
d_call: -
cdr3_aa: CASSPSRLGGGRRDEQYF
cdr3_nt: TGTGCCAGCAGCCCATCCCGCTTGGGGGGGGGCCGCCGGGACGAGCAGTACTTC

v_call: TRBV5-6
j_call: TRBJ1-5
cdr3_length: 15
clone_size: -
d_call: TRBD1
cdr3_aa: CASNYRGSSNQPQHF
cdr3_nt: TGTGCCAGCAACTACAGGGGGAGTAGCAATCAGCCCCAGCATTTT

v_call: TRBV6-6
j_call: TRBJ1-1
cdr3_length: 15
clone_size: -
d_call: TRBD1
cdr3_aa: CASRDQQGDWTEAFF
cdr3_nt: TGTGCCAGCAGGGATCAACAGGGGGACTGGACTGAAGCTTTCTTT

v_call: TRBV5-3
j_call: TRBJ2-2
cdr3_length: 14
clone_size: -
d_call: -
cdr3_aa: CARSGPRGTGELFF
cdr3_nt: TGTGCCAGAAGCGGACCCAGGGGTACCGGGGAGCTGTTTTTT

v_call: TRBV7-9
j_call: TRBJ2-2
cdr3_length: 13
clone_size: -
d_call: -
cdr3_aa: CSSSYWNTGELFF
cdr3_nt: TGTTCCAGCAGCTACTGGAACACCGGGGAGCTGTTTTTT

v_call: TRBV5-8
j_call: TRBJ1-2
cdr3_length: 18
clone_size: -
d_call: -
cdr3_aa: CASSLEISGHPYFYGYTF
cdr3_nt: TGTGCCAGCAGCTTGGAAATCTCGGGACACCCTTATTTCTATGGCTACACCTTC

v_call: TRBV5-1
j_call: TRBJ1-4
cdr3_length: 13
clone_size: -
d_call: -
cdr3_aa: CASSFRPGEKLFF
cdr3_nt: TGCGCCAGCAGCTTTAGACCGGGAGAAAAACTGTTTTTT

v_call: TRBV2
j_call: TRBJ2-1
cdr3_length: 17
clone_size: -
d_call: TRBD2
cdr3_aa: CASSETLWTRVRNEQFF
cdr3_nt: TGTGCCAGCAGTGAAACACTTTGGACTAGGGTGCGCAATGAGCAGTTCTTC

v_call: TRBV14
j_call: TRBJ1-4
cdr3_length: 15
clone_size: few
d_call: TRBD1
cdr3_aa: CASSQGQGYNEKLFF
cdr3_nt: TGTGCCAGCAGCCAAGGACAGGGGTATAATGAAAAACTGTTTTTT